Each of the 29 T cell receptor beta chains below was sequenced from the same sample in a study of CD8+ T cells in alopecia areata. The treatment denotes: oral pan-JAK inhibitor, 5-10 mg twice daily. Following extraction, RNA underwent reverse transcription to cDNA, which served as the sequencing template. The data were produced by immunoSEQ multiplex PCR, yet TCRdb's version contains in-frame clones alone and is incomplete. Among around 200,000 clones, 58% were seen once, and the ten largest hold roughly 13%. The starting material was CD8+ T cells sorted from blood, obtained at week 24, from a patient treated with tofacitinib. Source of these receptors: a human donor with alopecia areata.

The genes are TRBV6-5 and TRBJ1-5; D might be TRBD1 (5 bases). Germline lookup yields CDR1 MNHEY and CDR2 SVGAGI. Between the trimmed V and J ends, which lost 6 bases and 2 bases, there was a span of 11 bases. The CDR3 is 14 residues long. The CDR3 loop is CASRQGLRNQPQHF. For the CDR3, the DNA is TGTGCCAGCAGGCAGGGTTTACGCAATCAGCCCCAGCATTTT.

This rearrangement joins TRBV6-5 to TRBJ1-4, with D possibly TRBD1 on 6 matching bases. Trimming took 5 bases from V and 8 from J, leaving 18 bases between them. CDR3 length: 15 residues. CDR1 is MNHEY, CDR2 SVGAGI, per germline. For the CDR3, the DNA is TGTGCCAGCAGTGCATACAGGGACCCGCGGGAAAAACTGTTTTTT. Translating gives CASSAYRDPREKLFF.

This chain links TRBV29-1 with TRBJ2-7, with D perhaps TRBD2 (6 bases). The V end was cut by 4 bases, the J end by 7 bases, with 14 bases between. This CDR3 has 12 residues. Germline V CDR1 and CDR2: SQVTM, ANQGSEA. This CDR3 reads CSVVVARGEQYF. CDR3 nucleotides: TGCAGCGTTGTAGTAGCTCGGGGGGAGCAGTACTTC.

This clone showed up just once. V and J are TRBV9 and TRBJ1-2; D is unresolved. Trimming removed 4 bases at V and 7 bases at J, with 20 bases between. CDR3 length: 15 residues. The germline CDR1 and CDR2 sequences are SGDLS and YYNGEE. CDR3 nucleotide sequence: TGTGCCAGCAGCCCTAGTGGCAGTACGCCGGGTGGCTACACCTTC. It translates to CASSPSGSTPGGYTF.

V gene TRBV7-9 combines with J gene TRBJ2-7; no reliable D call. Per the germline V gene, CDR1 is SEHNR and CDR2 is FQNEAQ (reference sequence). The CDR3 contains 11 residues. The V and J ends lost 5 bases and 0 bases respectively, with 2 bases between them. This CDR3 reads CASSPSYEQYF. For the CDR3, the DNA is TGTGCCAGCAGCCCCTCCTACGAGCAGTACTTC.

The table lists this clone with a few counts. The V gene is TRBV7-9, the J gene TRBJ2-7; D perhaps matches TRBD1 (5 bases). V was shortened by 5 bases and J by 0 bases, with 14 bases between the two germline ends. CDR3 length equals 15 residues. The V gene's germline CDR1 is SEHNR and CDR2 FQNEAQ (reference sequence). Here the CDR3 DNA reads TGTGCCAGCAGCCCAGGTGTGGGGCCCTCCTACGAGCAGTACTTC. Its protein product is CASSPGVGPSYEQYF.

The V and J genes are TRBV2 and TRBJ2-5, with D perhaps matching TRBD2 (5 bases). Germline CDR1 and CDR2: SNHLY and FYNNEI. Deletions cut 5 bases from V and 0 bases from J, with 28 bases between. The CDR3 totals 20 residues. CDR3 DNA sequence: TGTGCCAGCAGTATTAATCCGGAAGGCGGAGGCCCAGAGTACCAAGAGACCCAGTACTTC. This translates into CASSINPEGGGPEYQETQYF.

This chain's CDR3 is CASSLGGDSNQPQHF. In nucleotides, the CDR3 is TGTGCCAGCAGCTTGGGAGGGGATAGCAATCAGCCCCAGCATTTT. This chain joins TRBV5-6 and TRBJ1-5; maybe TRBD1 (5 bases). The germline V and J ends were trimmed by 0 bases and 0 bases, with 7 bases remaining between them. Germline V gene data show CDR1 as SGHDT and CDR2 as YYEEEE. CDR3 length: 15 residues. Supplemented by reference TRBV5-6 and TRBJ1-5, the full variable domain reads DAGVTQSPTHLIKTRGQQVTLRCSPKSGHDTVSWYQQALGQGPQFIFQYYEEEERQRGNFPDRFSGHQFPNYSSELNVNALLLGDSALYLCASSLGGDSNQPQHFGDGTRLSIL.

CDR3 protein: CASISGTDTQYF. The DNA for the CDR3 is TGTGCCAGCATATCCGGCACAGATACGCAGTATTTT. The chain carries TRBV27 and TRBJ2-3; no reliable D call. Germline CDR1 is MNHEY and CDR2 is SMNVEV (reference sequence). The CDR3 covers 12 residues. Trimming took 7 bases from V and 1 from J, leaving 6 bases between them.

This clone occurred once. The chain has TRBV7-9 and TRBJ2-1, with TRBD1 identical over 8 bases. V gave up 4 bases and J gave up 10 bases; unmatched junction bases: 6. CDR3 length: 13 amino acids. The V gene's germline CDR1 is SEHNR and CDR2 FQNEAQ (reference sequence). CDR3 amino acids: CASSSDREREQFF. Written as DNA, the CDR3 is TGTGCCAGCAGCTCGGACAGGGAAAGGGAGCAGTTCTTC.

The gene calls are TRBV15 and TRBJ1-2; TRBD1 is a possible D gene (6 bases). Per germline, CDR1 LNHNV and CDR2 YYDKDF (reference sequence). Trimming removed 2 bases at V and 6 bases at J, with 22 bases between. CDR3 length equals 17 residues. This chain's CDR3 is CATSRTQGEGPWDGYTF. The CDR3 region has the DNA TGTGCCACCAGCAGAACACAGGGCGAGGGGCCTTGGGATGGCTACACCTTC. The whole variable domain, remainder taken from reference TRBV15 and TRBJ1-2, is DAMVIQNPRYQVTQFGKPVTLSCSQTLNHNVMYWYQQKSSQAPKLLFHYYDKDFNNEADTPDNFQSRRPNTSFCFLDIRSPGLGDTAMYLCATSRTQGEGPWDGYTFGSGTRLTVV.

This rearrangement joins TRBV29-1 to TRBJ1-4; D is unclear. This CDR3 is built from 14 residues. Per germline, CDR1 SQVTM and CDR2 ANQGSEA. The germline V and J ends were trimmed by 1 base and 1 base, with 7 bases remaining between them. CDR3 DNA: TGCAGCGTTGAAGTACCGGGAACTAATGAAAAACTGTTTTTT. This codes for CSVEVPGTNEKLFF.

The CDR3 sequence is CASSQEHGLNQPQHF. DNA for the CDR3: TGCGCCAGCAGCCAAGAGCACGGACTCAATCAGCCCCAGCATTTT. The V gene is TRBV4-1, the J gene TRBJ1-5; D remains ambiguous. CDR3 size: 15 residues. Germline values: CDR1 MGHRA, CDR2 YSYEKL. Trimming took 0 bases from V and 3 from J, leaving 9 bases between them.

This clone was seen a few times. V is TRBV11-3 and J is TRBJ2-1; the D is unclear. Trimming cost V 6 bases and J 10 bases, with 16 bases left between them. Germline CDR1 and CDR2: SGHNT and YENEEA. The CDR3 runs to 13 residues. The CDR3 sequence: CASRAKESREQFF. The CDR3 DNA reads as TGTGCCAGCAGGGCGAAGGAATCACGGGAGCAGTTCTTC.

Notes on this clone: The CDR3 end shows no conserved phenylalanine or tryptophan, and so a read error is likely. The chain carries TRBV29-1 and TRBJ2-7; D may be TRBD2 (6 bases). Germline lookup yields CDR1 SQVTM and CDR2 ANQGSEA. With 3 bases removed from V and 2 bases from J, the gap between germline ends came to 14 bases. There are 14 residues in the CDR3. CDR3 loop: CSVDTGTGPYEQYL. CDR3 in DNA: TGCAGCGTTGACACCGGGACTGGACCCTACGAGCAGTACCTC.

In this sample, this clone turned up a few times. The chain is built from TRBV7-9 and TRBJ2-1; maybe TRBD2 (7 bases). The ends were cut back, 8 bases at V and 2 bases at J, with 16 bases in the middle. The germline CDR1 and CDR2 sequences are SEHNR and FQNEAQ (reference sequence). CDR3 length equals 15 residues. The CDR3 is CASWGGRAAYNEQFF. CDR3 in DNA: TGTGCCAGCTGGGGGGGGCGAGCAGCCTACAATGAGCAGTTCTTC.

The chain is built from TRBV29-1 and TRBJ2-7, with 10 bases fitting TRBD1. CDR1 and CDR2 from the germline V gene are SQVTM and ANQGSEA. This CDR3 spans 13 amino acids. V gave up 6 bases and J gave up 0 bases; unmatched junction bases: 2. The CDR3 protein is CSVGTGDSYEQYF. In DNA, the CDR3 is TGCAGCGTGGGGACAGGGGACTCCTACGAGCAGTACTTC.

This chain joins TRBV4-2 and TRBJ1-2; 9 bases align to TRBD1. This CDR3 contains 13 residues. Germline values: CDR1 LGHNA, CDR2 YNFKEQ. V shed 5 bases and J 8 bases; nucleotides not matched to a gene: 6. In DNA, the CDR3 is TGTGCCAGCAGCGGGTGGGACAGGGACGGCTACACCTTC. It translates to CASSGWDRDGYTF.

This clone was seen a few times. The chain couples TRBV30 to TRBJ2-3; no clear D. Germline V gene sequence: CDR1 GTSNPN, CDR2 SVGIG (reference sequence). Trimming pared 2 bases from V and 4 bases from J, leaving 4 bases between. This CDR3 has 11 residues. The CDR3 coding sequence is TGTGCCTGGAGTTCGGCAGATACGCAGTATTTT. Translated: CAWSSADTQYF.

The rearrangement links TRBV30 to TRBJ1-6; no clear D. The CDR3 loop spans 14 amino acids. Germline V gene lookup returns CDR1 GTSNPN and CDR2 SVGIG (reference sequence). V was pared by 0 bases and J by 7 bases, with 10 bases between. This CDR3 reads CAWSVLEKNSPLHF. In DNA, the CDR3 is TGTGCCTGGAGTGTACTGGAGAAGAATTCACCCCTCCACTTT. Full variable domain (remainder filled in from reference TRBV30 and TRBJ1-6): SQTIHQWPATLVQPVGSPLSLECTVEGTSNPNLYWYRQAAGRGLQLLFYSVGIGQISSEVPQNLSASRPQDRQFILSSKKLLLSDSGFYLCAWSVLEKNSPLHFGNGTRLTVT.

This clone was counted between two and nine times. The V call is TRBV5-1, the J call TRBJ2-1; weak D call: TRBD1 (5 bases). Trimming cost V 3 bases and J 6 bases, with 10 bases left between them. The CDR3 consists of 13 residues. Germline assignment: CDR1 SGHRS and CDR2 YFSETQ. CDR3 protein: CASSSTGFNEQFF. CDR3 bases: TGCGCCAGCAGCTCCACAGGTTTCAATGAGCAGTTCTTC. The whole variable domain, filled in from reference TRBV5-1 and TRBJ2-1, reads KAGVTQTPRYLIKTRGQQVTLSCSPISGHRSVSWYQQTPGQGLQFLFEYFSETQRNKGNFPGRFSGRQFSNSRSEMNVSTLELGDSALYLCASSSTGFNEQFFGPGTRLTVL.

V and J are TRBV25-1 and TRBJ1-2, with a possible D match to TRBD1 (5 bases). This CDR3 contains 15 residues. The germline CDR1 and CDR2 sequences are MGHDK and SYGVNS. V lost 2 bases to trimming and J lost 8 bases, with 18 bases between them. The CDR3 reads CASSEEVGHREGYTF. For the CDR3, the DNA is TGTGCCAGCAGTGAAGAGGTGGGGCATCGGGAAGGCTACACCTTC.

This chain connects TRBV6-5 to TRBJ2-1, with 8 bases identical to TRBD1. Per the germline V gene, CDR1 is MNHEY and CDR2 is SVGAGI. The CDR3 runs to 13 residues. Trimming removed 8 bases from V and 7 bases from J; junction bases left unmatched: 7. Written as DNA, the CDR3 is TGTGCCAGCGGAGGGACAGGCAGGAATGAGCAGTTCTTC. Translated: CASGGTGRNEQFF.

The table lists this clone with a few counts. The gene calls are TRBV6-1 and TRBJ1-2; no definite D call. The CDR3 contains 14 residues. Germline-derived CDR1 and CDR2 are MNHNS and SASEGT. Trimming took off 4 bases at V and 4 bases at J, with 13 bases between the two ends. CDR3 amino acids: CASSGQENSYGYTF. The CDR3 DNA is TGTGCCAGCAGTGGTCAGGAAAATTCCTATGGCTACACCTTC.

V gene TRBV2 combines with J gene TRBJ1-2, with 7 bases fitting TRBD1. This CDR3 has 13 residues. The germline gives CDR1 SNHLY, CDR2 FYNNEI. Trimming took 9 bases from V and 8 from J; bases not matched to a gene: 12. As DNA, the CDR3 is TGTGCCAGAATCAACGGGTACAGGGGAGGCTACACCTTC. It is translated as CARINGYRGGYTF.

This clone was observed a handful of times. The chain combines TRBV28 with TRBJ2-1; 7 bases are shared with TRBD1. In germline, CDR1 is MDHEN, CDR2 SYDVKM. V shed 3 bases, J shed 12 bases, and the junction held 8 bases outside the gene matches. The CDR3 contains 13 residues. CDR3 bases: TGTGCCAGCAGTTTCTTGGACAGGTTGGGGCAGTTCTTC. Protein: CASSFLDRLGQFF.

The chain combines TRBV15 with TRBJ2-6; D unresolved. V lost 3 bases and J 4 bases, leaving 7 bases between the germline ends. Germline assignment: CDR1 LNHNV and CDR2 YYDKDF (reference sequence). The CDR3 spans 14 residues. CDR3 in amino acids: CATSSPLGANVLTF. CDR3 sequence (DNA): TGTGCCACCAGCAGCCCCCTGGGGGCCAACGTCCTGACTTTC.

V is TRBV9 and J is TRBJ2-1; D not resolved. The CDR3 consists of 11 residues. Germline V gene data show CDR1 as SGDLS and CDR2 as YYNGEE. Trimming pared 0 bases from V and 11 bases from J, leaving 6 bases between. CDR3 sequence (DNA): TGTGCCAGCAGCGTAGGGCCGCAGCAGTTCTTC. It is translated as CASSVGPQQFF.

The genes are TRBV4-2 and TRBJ2-7; TRBD2 matches 10 bases. Trimming cost V 4 bases and J 5 bases; bases outside gene matches: 11. This CDR3 has 16 amino acids. Germline-derived CDR1 and CDR2 are LGHNA and YNFKEQ. The CDR3, as DNA: TGTGCCAGCAGCCTAGGGGCTAGCGGGGGACACAACGAGCAGTACTTC. It specifies CASSLGASGGHNEQYF.